Listed below are T cell receptor beta chains from one sample, sequenced in a study of cytomegalovirus exposure and HLA in healthy donors. Sequenced by immunoSEQ multiplex PCR; TCRdb stores in-frame clones only, minus some. The sample consists of tens of thousands of clones, around 82% of them appearing once. Source material: PBMCs. These receptors all come from a man aged 18 to 30 in good health and CMV-seronegative. The CDR3 runs from the conserved cysteine through the conserved F or W. The D gene is left open where the match is weak. Expanded clones are given a class, and other clones once, few, many or no size at all.

clone size	D gene	V gene	J gene	CDR3 DNA	CDR3 protein
.	.	TRBV27	TRBJ1-2	TGTGCCAGCAATCCCTCGTGGCTTTCTAACTATGGCTACACCTTC	CASNPSWLSNYGYTF
.	TRBD1	TRBV28	TRBJ1-1	TGTGCCAGCTGGGGACAGGGGGCGCGTACTGAAGCTTTCTTT	CASWGQGARTEAFF
.	.	TRBV5-1	TRBJ2-5	TGCGCCAGCAGCTTGGCAACAGGGCGAGGGGAGACCCAGTACTTC	CASSLATGRGETQYF
.	.	TRBV7-3	TRBJ1-6	TGTGCCAGCAGTCTAATGGGGGTCCAGGGGAATTCACCCCTCCACTTT	CASSLMGVQGNSPLHF
.	TRBD1	TRBV5-1	TRBJ1-1	TGCGCCAGCAGCCCGGGGACAGGGGGCACTGAAGCTTTCTTT	CASSPGTGGTEAFF
once	.	TRBV28	TRBJ1-2	TGTGCCAGCAGTGACTCCGGGGGTGGTGGCTACACCTTC	CASSDSGGGGYTF
.	TRBD2	TRBV7-9	TRBJ2-1	TGTTCCAGCAGCTTGCCCTCCGGGACTAGCGGGGGGGCGGAAAATGAGCAGTTCTTC	CSSSLPSGTSGGAENEQFF
.	.	TRBV23-1	TRBJ1-6	TGCGCCAGCAGTCAATCGTGGGCGCTGTCAGGGATCCGTCATAATTCACCCCTCCACTTT	CASSQSWALSGIRHNSPLHF
.	.	TRBV7-8	TRBJ1-2	TGTGCCAGCAGCTTGAAGGGGAATAAGGGCTATGGCTACACCTTC	CASSLKGNKGYGYTF
.	TRBD2	TRBV28	TRBJ2-5	TGTGCCAGCAGTTTATGGAGTAGCGGGGTCCAAGAGACCCAGTACTTC	CASSLWSSGVQETQYF
.	.	TRBV9	TRBJ2-7	TGTGCCAGCAGCGCCCCTAGCTCCTACGAGCAGTACTTC	CASSAPSSYEQYF
.	.	TRBV2	TRBJ1-6	TGTGCCAGCAGTGAAGGCCGTAGGGGCTCCTATAATTCACCCCTCCACTTT	CASSEGRRGSYNSPLHF
.	.	TRBV19	TRBJ1-1	TGTGCCAGTAGTATAGGGCACAACTACGAAGCTTTCTTT	CASSIGHNYEAFF
.	.	TRBV5-1	TRBJ1-4	TGCGCCAGCAGCTTGGAGGGCGGGAAAGGTGGAAAACTGTTTTTT	CASSLEGGKGGKLFF
.	.	TRBV10-3	TRBJ2-1	TGTGCCATCAGCTCAAGGAAGAAGGGGTTATCCTACAATGAGCAGTTCTTC	CAISSRKKGLSYNEQFF
.	.	TRBV27	TRBJ2-3	TGTGCCAGCAGTCCCCTGGGGGCTAGCACAGATACGCAGTATTTT	CASSPLGASTDTQYF
.	.	TRBV15	TRBJ2-2	TGTGCCACCAGCAGAGACGCTAGCGCCAAAGGAAACACCGGGGAGCTGTTTTTT	CATSRDASAKGNTGELFF
.	TRBD1	TRBV30	TRBJ1-2	TGTGCCTGGGGACAGGGGGACGGCTACACCTTC	CAWGQGDGYTF
.	.	TRBV30	TRBJ1-1	TGTGCCTGGAGGGAGCCGGATAATGAAGCTTTCTTT	CAWREPDNEAFF
.	TRBD2	TRBV2	TRBJ2-1	TGTGCCAGCACGACAAGGACTAGCGGGGGGGCTGAGCAGTTCTTC	CASTTRTSGGAEQFF
.	.	TRBV27	TRBJ2-3	TGTGCCAGCAGTGGGGGACTCCGACGGGGGAGGCCCGGGGATACGCAGTATTTT	CASSGGLRRGRPGDTQYF
.	TRBD1	TRBV7-8	TRBJ1-2	TGTGCCAGCAGCTCGACCGGGACAGAGAACTATGGCTACACCTTC	CASSSTGTENYGYTF
.	.	TRBV27	TRBJ1-1	TGTGCCAGCATCCTCCATGGGGGCAACACTGAAGCTTTCTTT	CASILHGGNTEAFF
.	TRBD2	TRBV30	TRBJ2-3	TGTGCCTGGAGTCCCCCAACTAGCGGGAGGACCTGGGGTACGCAGTATTTT	CAWSPPTSGRTWGTQYF
.	.	TRBV6-5	TRBJ2-7	TGTGCCAGCAGGCGGGGGCCCGTGATTTACGAGCAGTACTTC	CASRRGPVIYEQYF
.	.	TRBV28	TRBJ2-3	TGTGCCAGCAGTTTGGTTGAGGGGGTTCTTACAGATACGCAGTATTTT	CASSLVEGVLTDTQYF
few	TRBD1	TRBV30	TRBJ2-7	TGTGCTCGGGGGGACAGGGCCTACGAGCAGTACTTC	CARGDRAYEQYF
.	.	TRBV11-2	TRBJ1-4	TGTGCCAGCAGCTTAAGCGAAAAACTGTTTTTT	CASSLSEKLFF
.	.	TRBV4-1	TRBJ2-3	TGCGCCAGCAGCGGTGGCAGGGGAGGGAATACGCAGTATTTT	CASSGGRGGNTQYF
.	TRBD1	TRBV7-2	TRBJ1-5	TGTGCCAGCAGCCCTCGGGACAGGGGTGTTGATCAGCCCCAGCATTTT	CASSPRDRGVDQPQHF
once	.	TRBV7-2	TRBJ1-1	TGTGCCAGCAGCGAACAGGCGGGGGACACTGAAGCTTTCTTT	CASSEQAGDTEAFF
few	.	TRBV6-1	TRBJ1-1	TGTGCCAGCAGCCTTAGACAGGAAGCTTTCTTT	CASSLRQEAFF
.	.	TRBV30	TRBJ2-5	TGTGCCTGGAGTGTAGGGCGGGGGCCCCAAGAGACCCAGTACTTC	CAWSVGRGPQETQYF
.	TRBD1	TRBV9	TRBJ1-4	TGTGCCAGCAGCCCAACAGGAAACAGGGGGGAGGAAAAACTGTTTTTT	CASSPTGNRGEEKLFF
.	.	TRBV25-1	TRBJ2-7	TGTGCCAGCAGTGATTTGACGGGAACCTACGAGCAGTACTTC	CASSDLTGTYEQYF
.	TRBD1	TRBV7-9	TRBJ2-3	TGTGCCAGCAGCTTATTGATGTTGACAGGGGCCCCAGATACGCAGTATTTT	CASSLLMLTGAPDTQYF
.	TRBD1	TRBV28	TRBJ2-4	TGTGCCAGCAGTTTTTTACTCGGACAGGGTCGGAACATTCAGTACTTC	CASSFLLGQGRNIQYF
.	.	TRBV10-3	TRBJ1-1	TGTGCCATCAGTGATCACTTTTCCGAAGCTTTCTTT	CAISDHFSEAFF
few	.	TRBV4-1	TRBJ1-5	TGCGCCAGCAGCCAAGATCGGACAGTTAGCAATCAGCCCCAGCATTTT	CASSQDRTVSNQPQHF